This T cell receptor (beta chain) appears in the sequencing data of a study of T-cell reconstitution after alpha-beta-depleted transplantation in children. Germline CDR1 and CDR2: SEHNR and FQNEAQ (reference sequence). V was cut by 5 bases and J by 2 bases, with 11 bases left in between. The CDR3 spans 14 residues. The library targeted TCRbeta and was prepared with unique molecular identifiers. TCRdb ran MiXCR on the PCR reads and lists one entry per CDR3 protein. The table includes about 270,000 distinct CDR3 sequences, almost 10% detected once. This clonotype was seen more than once but under ten times.

Material: PBMCs from the stem cell graft donor, obtained from the stem cell graft. The clonotype comes from a human donor who donated a stem cell graft to a child with SCID. V and J are TRBV7-9 and TRBJ2-3; a weak D match, TRBD1 (6 bases). CDR3 sequence: CASSRRDNTDTQYF. The CDR3 region has the DNA TGTGCCAGCAGCCGCAGGGACAACACAGATACGCAGTATTTT. Drawing the rest from reference TRBV7-9 and TRBJ2-3, the complete variable domain is DTGVSQNPRHKITKRGQNVTFRCDPISEHNRLYWYRQTLGQGPEFLTYFQNEAQLEKSRLLSDRFSAERPKGSFSTLEIQRTEQGDSAMYLCASSRRDNTDTQYFGPGTRLTVL.